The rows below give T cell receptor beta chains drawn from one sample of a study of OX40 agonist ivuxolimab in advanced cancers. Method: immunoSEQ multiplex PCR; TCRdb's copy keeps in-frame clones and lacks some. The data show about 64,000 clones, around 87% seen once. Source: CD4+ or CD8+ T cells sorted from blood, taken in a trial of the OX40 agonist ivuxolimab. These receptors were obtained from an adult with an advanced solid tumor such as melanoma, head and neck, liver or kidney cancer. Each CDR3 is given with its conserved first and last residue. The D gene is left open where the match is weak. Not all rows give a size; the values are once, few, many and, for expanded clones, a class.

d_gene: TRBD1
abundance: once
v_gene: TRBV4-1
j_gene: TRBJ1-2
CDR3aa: CASSQKLQGNYGYTF
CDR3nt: TGCGCCAGCAGCCAAAAATTACAGGGGAACTATGGCTACACCTTC

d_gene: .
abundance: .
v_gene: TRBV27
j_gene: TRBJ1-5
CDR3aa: CASSLGGSNQPQHF
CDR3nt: TGTGCCAGCAGTTTAGGAGGAAGCAATCAGCCCCAGCATTTT

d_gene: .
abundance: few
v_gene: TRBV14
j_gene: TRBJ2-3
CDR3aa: CASSPIGGGYTDTQYF
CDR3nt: TGTGCCAGCAGCCCAATTGGCGGGGGCTACACAGATACGCAGTATTTT

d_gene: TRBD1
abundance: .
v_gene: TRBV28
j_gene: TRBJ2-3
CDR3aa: CASLTTGGLGKDRTDTQYF
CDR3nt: TGTGCCAGCCTTACGACAGGGGGTCTAGGAAAGGACCGCACAGATACGCAGTATTTT

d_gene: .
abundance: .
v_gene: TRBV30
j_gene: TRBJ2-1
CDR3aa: CAWSPTSYNEQFF
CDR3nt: TGTGCCTGGAGTCCAACTAGCTACAATGAGCAGTTCTTC

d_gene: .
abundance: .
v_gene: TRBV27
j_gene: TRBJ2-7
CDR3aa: CASSPVGSPTYEQYF
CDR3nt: TGTGCCAGCAGCCCTGTCGGGTCCCCAACCTACGAGCAGTACTTC

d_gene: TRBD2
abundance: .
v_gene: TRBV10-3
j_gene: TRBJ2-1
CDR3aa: CAISESRGSGDYNEQFF
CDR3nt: TGTGCCATCAGTGAGTCACGAGGGAGCGGGGACTACAATGAGCAGTTCTTC

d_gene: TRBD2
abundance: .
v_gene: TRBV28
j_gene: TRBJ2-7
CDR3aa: CASRGAGGAPSEQYF
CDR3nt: TGTGCCAGCAGGGGAGCGGGAGGGGCACCCAGCGAGCAGTACTTC

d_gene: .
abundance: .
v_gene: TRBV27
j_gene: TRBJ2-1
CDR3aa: CASSFYGVTYNEQFF
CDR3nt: TGTGCCAGCAGTTTTTACGGCGTCACCTACAATGAGCAGTTCTTC

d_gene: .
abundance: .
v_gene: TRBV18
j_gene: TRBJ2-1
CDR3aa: CASSPLQLVWNEQFF
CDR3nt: TGTGCCAGCTCACCGTTACAGCTAGTTTGGAATGAGCAGTTCTTC

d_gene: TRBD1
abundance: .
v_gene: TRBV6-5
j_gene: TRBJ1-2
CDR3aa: CASSSTGGAYGYTF
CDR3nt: TGTGCCAGCAGTTCCACAGGGGGGGCGTATGGCTACACCTTC

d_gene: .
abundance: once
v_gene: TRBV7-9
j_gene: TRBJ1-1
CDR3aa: CASQDRYTEAFF
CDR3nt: TGTGCCAGCCAGGACAGATACACTGAAGCTTTCTTT

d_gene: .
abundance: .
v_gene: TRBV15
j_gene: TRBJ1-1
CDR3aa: CATSRVGGLNPEAFF
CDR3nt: TGTGCCACCAGCAGAGTGGGGGGATTGAACCCTGAAGCTTTCTTT

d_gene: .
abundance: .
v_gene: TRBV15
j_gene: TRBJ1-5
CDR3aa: CATSRRSSNQPQHF
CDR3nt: TGTGCCACCAGCCGGCGGAGTTCCAATCAGCCCCAGCATTTT

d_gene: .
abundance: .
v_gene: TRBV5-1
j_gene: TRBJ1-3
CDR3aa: CASRYQDSPGNTIYF
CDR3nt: TGCGCCAGCAGATACCAGGACAGCCCTGGAAACACCATATATTTT

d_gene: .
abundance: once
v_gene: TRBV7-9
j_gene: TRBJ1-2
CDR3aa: CASSLLELGRILGYGYTF
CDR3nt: TGTGCCAGCAGCTTATTGGAACTGGGAAGGATCCTGGGCTATGGCTACACCTTC

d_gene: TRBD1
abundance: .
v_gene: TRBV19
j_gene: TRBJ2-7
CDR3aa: CASSIGTGYEQYF
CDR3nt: TGTGCCAGTAGTATAGGGACAGGCTACGAGCAGTACTTC

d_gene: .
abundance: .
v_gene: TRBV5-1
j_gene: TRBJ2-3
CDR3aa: CASSSLAGITDTQYF
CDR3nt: TGCGCCAGCAGCTCCTTGGCGGGGATCACAGATACGCAGTATTTT

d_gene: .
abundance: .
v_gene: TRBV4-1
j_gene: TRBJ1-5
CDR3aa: CASNHTPGAAAGQPQHF
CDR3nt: TGCGCCAGCAACCACACCCCTGGGGCAGCAGCGGGTCAGCCCCAGCATTTT

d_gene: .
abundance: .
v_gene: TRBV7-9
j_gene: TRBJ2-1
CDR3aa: CASSAETALGEQFF
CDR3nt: TGTGCCAGCAGCGCAGAGACAGCCCTCGGTGAGCAGTTCTTC

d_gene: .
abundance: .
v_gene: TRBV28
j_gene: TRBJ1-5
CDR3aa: CASSSSDSNQPQHF
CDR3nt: TGTGCCAGCAGTTCGTCCGATAGCAATCAGCCCCAGCATTTT

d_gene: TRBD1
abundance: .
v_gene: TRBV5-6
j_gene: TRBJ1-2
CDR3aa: CASSSGTVSGYTF
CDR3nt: TGTGCCAGCAGTTCGGGGACAGTTAGTGGCTACACCTTC

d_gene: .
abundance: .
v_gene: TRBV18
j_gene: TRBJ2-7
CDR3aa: CASSDQPGSYEQYF
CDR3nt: TGTGCCAGCTCAGACCAACCCGGCTCCTACGAGCAGTACTTC

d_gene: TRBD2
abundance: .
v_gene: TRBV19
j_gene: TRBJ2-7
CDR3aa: CASTPGLSLGGEQYF
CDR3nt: TGTGCCAGTACGCCTGGGTTGAGCCTCGGGGGGGAGCAGTACTTC

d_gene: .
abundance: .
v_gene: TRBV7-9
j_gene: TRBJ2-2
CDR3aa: CASSLDAGELFF
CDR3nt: TGTGCCAGCAGCTTGGATGCCGGGGAGCTGTTTTTT

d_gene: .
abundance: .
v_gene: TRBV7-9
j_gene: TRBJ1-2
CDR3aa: CASSQTGGYTF
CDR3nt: TGTGCCAGCAGCCAGACTGGCGGCTACACCTTC

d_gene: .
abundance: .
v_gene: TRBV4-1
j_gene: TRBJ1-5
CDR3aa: CASSQWPDNQPQHF
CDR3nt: TGCGCCAGCAGCCAGTGGCCAGACAATCAGCCCCAGCATTTT

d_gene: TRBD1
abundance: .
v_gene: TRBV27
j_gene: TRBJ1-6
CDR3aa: CASSPRTGSSPLHF
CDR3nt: TGTGCCAGCAGTCCCCGGACAGGGAGTTCACCCCTCCACTTT

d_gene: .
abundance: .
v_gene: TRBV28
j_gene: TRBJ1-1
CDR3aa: CASSLSSYEAFF
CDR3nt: TGTGCCAGCAGTTTAAGCAGTTATGAAGCTTTCTTT

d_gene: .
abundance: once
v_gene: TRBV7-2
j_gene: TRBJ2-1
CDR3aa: CASSLEPQGSYEQFF
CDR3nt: TGTGCCAGCAGCTTAGAACCCCAGGGGTCCTATGAGCAGTTCTTC

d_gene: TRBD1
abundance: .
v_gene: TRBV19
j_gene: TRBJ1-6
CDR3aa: CASNTGASPLHF
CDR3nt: TGTGCCAGTAACACAGGGGCCTCACCCCTCCACTTT

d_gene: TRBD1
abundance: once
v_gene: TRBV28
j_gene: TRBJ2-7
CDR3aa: CASRPWTGLPYEQYF
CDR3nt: TGTGCCAGCAGACCTTGGACAGGCCTCCCCTACGAGCAGTACTTC

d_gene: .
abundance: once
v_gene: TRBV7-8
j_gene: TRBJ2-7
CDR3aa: CASSIQKGYEQYF
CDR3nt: TGTGCCAGCAGCATCCAAAAAGGCTACGAGCAGTACTTC

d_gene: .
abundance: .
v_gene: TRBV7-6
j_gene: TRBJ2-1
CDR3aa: CASSFGPGNEQFF
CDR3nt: TGTGCCAGCAGCTTTGGCCCGGGGAATGAGCAGTTCTTC

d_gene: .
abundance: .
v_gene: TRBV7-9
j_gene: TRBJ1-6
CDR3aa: CASSQTGYNSPLHF
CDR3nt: TGTGCCAGCAGCCAAACAGGGTATAATTCACCCCTCCACTTT

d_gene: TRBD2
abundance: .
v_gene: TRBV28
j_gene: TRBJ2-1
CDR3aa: CASSLGVGLAEYNEQFF
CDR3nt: TGTGCCAGCAGTTTAGGCGTGGGACTAGCGGAGTACAATGAGCAGTTCTTC

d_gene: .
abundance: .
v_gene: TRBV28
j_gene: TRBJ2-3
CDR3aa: CASSLWGDGTDTQYF
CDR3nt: TGTGCCAGCAGTTTATGGGGGGACGGCACAGATACGCAGTATTTT

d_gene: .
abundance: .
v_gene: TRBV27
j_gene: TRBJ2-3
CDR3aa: CASSFGDTQYF
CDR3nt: TGTGCCAGCAGTTTCGGTGATACGCAGTATTTT

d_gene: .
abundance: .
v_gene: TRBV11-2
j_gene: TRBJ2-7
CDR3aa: CASSLDPSGYEQYF
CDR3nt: TGTGCCAGCAGCTTAGATCCGTCCGGCTACGAGCAGTACTTC

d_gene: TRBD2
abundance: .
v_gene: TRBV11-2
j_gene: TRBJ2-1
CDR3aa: CASSSWTSGSYNEQFF
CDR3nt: TGTGCCAGCAGCTCCTGGACTAGCGGGTCCTACAATGAGCAGTTCTTC

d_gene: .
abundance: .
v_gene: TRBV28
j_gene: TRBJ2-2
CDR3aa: CASSPGTGELFF
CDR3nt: TGTGCCAGCAGCCCCGGGACAGGGGAGCTGTTTTTT

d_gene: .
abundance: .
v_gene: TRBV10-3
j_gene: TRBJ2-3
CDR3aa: CAISASGSFTDTQYF
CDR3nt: TGTGCCATCAGTGCCTCGGGGTCGTTCACAGATACGCAGTATTTT

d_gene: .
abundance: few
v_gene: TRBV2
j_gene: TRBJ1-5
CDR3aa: CASSDRSEQPQHF
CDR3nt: TGTGCCAGCAGTGACAGGAGTGAACAGCCCCAGCATTTT

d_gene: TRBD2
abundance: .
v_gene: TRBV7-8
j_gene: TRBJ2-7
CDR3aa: CASSPTLAGGPLPF
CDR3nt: TGTGCCAGCAGCCCTACTCTAGCGGGAGGGCCTTTACCCTTC

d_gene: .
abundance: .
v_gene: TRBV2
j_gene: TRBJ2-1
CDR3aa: CATKGSYNEQFF
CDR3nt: TGTGCCACCAAGGGTAGCTACAATGAGCAGTTCTTC

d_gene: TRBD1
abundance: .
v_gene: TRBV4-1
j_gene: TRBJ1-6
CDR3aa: CASSQLTGVSPLHF
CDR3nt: TGCGCCAGCAGCCAACTCACAGGGGTTTCACCCCTCCACTTT

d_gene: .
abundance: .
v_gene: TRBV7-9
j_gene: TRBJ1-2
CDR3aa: CASSLEGPGYGYTF
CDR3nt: TGTGCCAGCAGCTTAGAAGGGCCGGGCTATGGCTACACCTTC

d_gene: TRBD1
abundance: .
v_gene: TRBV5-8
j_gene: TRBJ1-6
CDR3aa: CASSLGQGNSPLHF
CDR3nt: TGTGCCAGCAGCTTGGGACAGGGGAATTCACCCCTCCACTTT

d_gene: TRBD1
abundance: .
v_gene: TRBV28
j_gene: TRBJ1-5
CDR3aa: CASSFRQGRNQPQHF
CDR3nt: TGTGCCAGCAGTTTTCGACAGGGGCGGAATCAGCCCCAGCATTTT

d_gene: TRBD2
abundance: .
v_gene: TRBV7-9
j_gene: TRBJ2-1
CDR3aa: CASSNSSGRLGMKQFF
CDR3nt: TGTGCCAGCAGCAATTCTAGCGGGAGATTAGGAATGAAGCAGTTCTTC

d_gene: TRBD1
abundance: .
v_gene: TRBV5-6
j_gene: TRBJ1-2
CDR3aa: CASSRGTGVYTF
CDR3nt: TGTGCCAGCAGCCGAGGCACAGGGGTCTACACCTTC

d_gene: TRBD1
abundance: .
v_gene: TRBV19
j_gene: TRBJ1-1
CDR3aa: CASSIPSGTGLSEAFF
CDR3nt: TGTGCCAGTAGTATCCCTTCCGGGACAGGGCTATCTGAAGCTTTCTTT

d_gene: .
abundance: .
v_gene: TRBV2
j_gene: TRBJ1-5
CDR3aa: CASTTDSPYDQPQHF
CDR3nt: TGTGCCAGCACCACGGACAGTCCCTACGATCAGCCCCAGCATTTT

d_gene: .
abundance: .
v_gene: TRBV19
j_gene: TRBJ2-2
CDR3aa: CASSFANTGELFF
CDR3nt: TGTGCCAGTAGTTTCGCGAACACCGGGGAGCTGTTTTTT

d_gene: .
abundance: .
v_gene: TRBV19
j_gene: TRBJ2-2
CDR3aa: CASSIGRANTGELFF
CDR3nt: TGTGCCAGTAGTATAGGAAGAGCGAACACCGGGGAGCTGTTTTTT

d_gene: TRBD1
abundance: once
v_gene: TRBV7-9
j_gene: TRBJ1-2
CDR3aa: CASSQTDRGVYGYTF
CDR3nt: TGTGCCAGCAGCCAAACAGACAGGGGTGTCTATGGCTACACCTTC

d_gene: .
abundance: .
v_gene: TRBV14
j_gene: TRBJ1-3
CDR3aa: CASSLTDINTIYF
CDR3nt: TGTGCCAGCAGCCTCACAGACATAAACACCATATATTTT

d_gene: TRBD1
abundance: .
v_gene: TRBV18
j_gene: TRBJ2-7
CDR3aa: CASSSGQAPYEQYF
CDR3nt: TGTGCCAGCTCATCGGGACAGGCCCCCTACGAGCAGTACTTC

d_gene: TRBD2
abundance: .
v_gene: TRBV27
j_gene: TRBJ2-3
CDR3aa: CASSLGVPGGRGTDTQYF
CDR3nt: TGTGCCAGCAGCTTAGGGGTGCCTGGCGGGAGGGGAACAGATACGCAGTATTTT

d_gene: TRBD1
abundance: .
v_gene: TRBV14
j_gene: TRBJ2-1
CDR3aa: CASSPTGTGFYNEQFF
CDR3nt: TGTGCCAGCAGCCCAACCGGGACAGGATTCTACAATGAGCAGTTCTTC